The 7 T cell receptor beta chains below come from one sample, sequenced in a study of CD8+CD57+ T cells in acquired aplastic anemia. Patients chosen for sequencing had shown CD8+CD57+ cell expansion by flow cytometry. Both TCR beta VDJ combination and CDR3 sequence profiling were carried out. Genomic DNA was the template for this profiling. TCRdb reprocessed the reads via MiXCR and lists one record per CDR3 protein. This sample has some 120,000 distinct CDR3 sequences, with 50% to 60% found just once. The sample was sorted CD4+, CD8+, or CD8+CD57+ T cells (not recorded which) from PBMCs. The receptor set was obtained from a human donor with aplastic anemia.

There are many counts of this clonotype. V is TRBV19 and J is TRBJ2-7, with D possibly being TRBD1 (8 bases). The CDR3 covers 13 residues. The V gene lost 9 bases and the J gene lost 2 bases, with 14 bases spanning the gap. Germline values: CDR1 LNHDA, CDR2 SQIVND (reference sequence). For the CDR3, the DNA is TGTGCCAGCGGGGGGACAGGCCCCTACGAGCAGTACTTC. Translated: CASGGTGPYEQYF.

The chain recombines TRBV19 with TRBJ1-1; TRBD1 agrees at 7 bases. With V trimmed by 6 bases and J by 4 bases, 5 bases remained unmatched. CDR3 length: 13 residues. From germline, CDR1 is LNHDA and CDR2 SQIVND (reference sequence). The CDR3 DNA reads TGTGCCAGTAGCCTCAGACAGGGCACTGAAGCTTTCTTT. This encodes CASSLRQGTEAFF. Supplemented by reference TRBV19 and TRBJ1-1, the full variable domain reads DGGITQSPKYLFRKEGQNVTLSCEQNLNHDAMYWYRQDPGQGLRLIYYSQIVNDFQKGDIAEGYSVSREKKESFPLTVTSAQKNPTAFYLCASSLRQGTEAFFGQGTRLTVV.

As regards this clonotype: One end of the junction is discordant with germline, which a read error may explain. The chain joins TRBV10-3 to TRBJ1-1, with D unresolved. This CDR3 comprises 14 residues. The germline V gene has CDR1 ENHRY and CDR2 SYGVKD. The CDR3 region is CASSEALQDGEAFF. The CDR3 nucleotides are TGTGCCAGCAGTGAAGCGCTTCAGGACGGCGAAGCTTTCTTT.

CDR3 residues: CSARKGQGTEAFF. The CDR3 nucleotides are TGCAGTGCTAGGAAGGGGCAGGGGACTGAAGCTTTCTTT. V and J are TRBV20-1 and TRBJ1-1; possible D gene TRBD1, 6 bases. CDR3 size: 13 residues. Trimming cost V 3 bases and J 5 bases, with 13 bases left between them. Per the germline V gene, CDR1 is DFQATT and CDR2 is SNEGSKA (reference sequence).

This clonotype occurred once. CDR3 loop: CSALGTLRNEQFF. The CDR3 DNA sequence: TGCAGTGCCCTCGGGACTCTACGGAATGAGCAGTTCTTC. V and J are TRBV20-1 and TRBJ2-1; the D gene is possibly TRBD2 (6 bases). V shed 6 bases and J shed 7 bases, with 16 bases lying between them. This CDR3 is built from 13 residues. Germline values: CDR1 DFQATT, CDR2 SNEGSKA (reference sequence).

The chain employs TRBV10-3 and TRBJ1-2; 8 nucleotides agree with TRBD1. CDR1 and CDR2 from the germline V gene are ENHRY and SYGVKD. The CDR3 runs to 15 residues. With V trimmed by 6 bases and J by 6 bases, 12 bases remained unmatched. CDR3 DNA sequence: TGTGCCATCAGCCAGATGGACAGGGACGATCATGGCTACACCTTC. Translation: CAISQMDRDDHGYTF.

The chain has TRBV7-2 and TRBJ1-2; no clear D. The CDR3 is 14 residues long. In germline, CDR1 is SGHTA, CDR2 FQGNSA. Between the trimmed V and J ends, which lost 2 bases and 6 bases, there was a span of 13 bases. The CDR3 is CASSLMLSADGYTF. The DNA for the CDR3 is TGTGCCAGCAGCTTAATGTTGTCAGCAGATGGCTACACCTTC. Based on the CDR3 plus reference TRBV7-2 and TRBJ1-2, the full variable domain is GAGVSQSPSNKVTEKGKDVELRCDPISGHTALYWYRQSLGQGLEFLIYFQGNSAPDKSGLPSDRFSAERTGGSVSTLTIQRTQQEDSAVYLCASSLMLSADGYTFGSGTRLTVV.